This entry lists 19 T cell receptor beta chains sequenced from one sample in a study of blood T cell repertoires in COVID-19. Clones were read by immunoSEQ multiplex PCR, and TCRdb kept only the in-frame ones, dropping some. The sample has approximately 73,000 clones, about 89% seen once. Sequencing was carried out using peripheral blood. Receptors were obtained from a woman in her sixties or seventies with acute or convalescent COVID-19.

The CDR3 protein is CASRSQGAQDYEQYF. Here the CDR3 DNA reads TGTGCCAGTCGTTCTCAGGGGGCGCAGGACTACGAGCAGTACTTC. This chain joins TRBV6-5 and TRBJ2-7; 8 nucleotides align to TRBD1. This CDR3 has 15 residues. Per germline, CDR1 MNHEY and CDR2 SVGAGI. V lost 9 bases and J lost 3; bases outside the gene matches: 13.

CDR3 residues: CSAKQGELAGELFF. DNA for the CDR3: TGCAGCGCCAAACAGGGTGAACTCGCCGGGGAGCTGTTTTTT. This chain uses TRBV29-1 with TRBJ2-2; D might be TRBD1 (6 bases). Germline CDR1 SQVTM, CDR2 ANQGSEA. This CDR3 is built from 14 residues. With 7 bases removed from V and 6 bases from J, the gap between germline ends came to 18 bases.

Regarding this clone: The limits of the CDR3 on the DNA are not certain, so only TCRdb's listed CDR3 is given. At the DNA level, this CDR3 is encoded by other sequences in the same sample as well. The V call is TRBV28, the J call TRBJ2-7; the tabulated D call, TRBD1, remains unverified against the DNA. The CDR3 is made up of 14 amino acids, end residues included. From germline, CDR1 is MDHEN and CDR2 SYDVKM. The CDR3 is CASSSGQGVYEQYF.

The chain employs TRBV27 and TRBJ2-5; TRBD1 aligns across 9 bases. The germline gives CDR1 MNHEY, CDR2 SMNVEV (reference sequence). CDR3 size: 17 residues. With V trimmed by 6 bases and J by 5 bases, 16 bases remained unmatched. The CDR3 protein is CASSHEPMGQGWETQYF. Here the CDR3 DNA reads TGTGCCAGCAGCCACGAACCGATGGGACAGGGCTGGGAGACCCAGTACTTC.

Only one count was recorded for this clone. The chain uses TRBV27 and TRBJ2-3, with D perhaps TRBD2 (6 bases). The CDR3 extends over 14 amino acids. The V and J ends lost 3 bases and 4 bases respectively, with 11 bases between them. Germline V CDR1 and CDR2: MNHEY, SMNVEV (reference sequence). The CDR3 DNA is TGTGCCAGCAGTTTCGGGGGTTGGGCAGATACGCAGTATTTT. It is translated as CASSFGGWADTQYF.

The rearrangement joins TRBV15 to TRBJ1-5, with D perhaps matching TRBD1 (6 bases). The CDR3 has 14 amino acids. Germline-derived CDR1 and CDR2 are LNHNV and YYDKDF (reference sequence). V gave up 0 bases and J gave up 5 bases, with 8 bases separating them. The CDR3 reads CATSRDRGYQPQHF. The CDR3 DNA is TGTGCCACCAGCAGAGACAGGGGATATCAGCCCCAGCATTTT.

The sample holds one count of this clone. The V gene is TRBV6-1, the J gene TRBJ1-2; D remains unclear. Trimming left V 1 base short and J 4 bases short, with 13 bases between. This CDR3 is 15 amino acids long. The germline V gene has CDR1 MNHNS and CDR2 SASEGT. CDR3 in amino acids: CASSEEALQSYGYTF. For the CDR3, the DNA is TGTGCCAGCAGTGAAGAGGCTCTACAGAGCTATGGCTACACCTTC.

DNA for the CDR3: TGTGCCAGCAGAAGGACAGGGGATCAGCCCCAGCATTTT. The encoded protein is CASRRTGDQPQHF. The V gene is TRBV2, the J gene TRBJ1-5; 9 bases align to TRBD1. Germline V gene data show CDR1 as SNHLY and CDR2 as FYNNEI. V gave up 6 bases and J gave up 5 bases; unmatched junction bases: 2. This CDR3 spans 13 amino acids.

The chain has TRBV2 and TRBJ1-4; D is ambiguous. CDR3 size: 17 residues. CDR1 is SNHLY, CDR2 FYNNEI, per germline. Deletions cut 8 bases from V and 3 bases from J, with 22 bases between. The chain's CDR3 is CASSPSFYNRANEKLFF. Written as DNA, the CDR3 is TGTGCCAGCTCCCCCTCTTTTTATAACCGAGCTAATGAAAAACTGTTTTTT. The full variable domain, its missing parts supplied by reference TRBV2 and TRBJ1-4, is EPEVTQTPSHQVTQMGQEVILRCVPISNHLYFYWYRQILGQKVEFLVSFYNNEISEKSEIFDDQFSVERPDGSNFTLKIRSTKLEDSAMYFCASSPSFYNRANEKLFFGSGTQLSVL.

The gene calls are TRBV29-1 and TRBJ1-5; D possibly corresponds to TRBD1 (6 bases). Deletions cut 7 bases from V and 4 bases from J, with 14 bases between. Per germline, CDR1 SQVTM and CDR2 ANQGSEA. This CDR3 has 13 amino acids. CDR3: CSASTGKNQPQHF. The CDR3 DNA is TGCAGCGCGTCAACAGGGAAAAATCAGCCCCAGCATTTT.

The genes are TRBV24-1 and TRBJ2-2; D is perhaps TRBD2 (6 bases). This CDR3 has 15 residues. Trimming removed 3 bases from V and 1 base from J, with 8 bases in between. Germline V gives CDR1 KGHDR, CDR2 SFDVKD. This chain's CDR3 is CATSDVGGNTGELFF. CDR3 coding DNA: TGTGCCACCAGTGATGTGGGGGGGAACACCGGGGAGCTGTTTTTT.

This clone has only one observation. The chain has TRBV19 and TRBJ1-2; 7 nucleotides agree with TRBD1. Germline trimming cut 6 bases from V and 4 bases from J; bases unmatched to any gene: 11. The CDR3 runs 15 residues. Germline CDR1 is LNHDA and CDR2 is SQIVND (reference sequence). CDR3 loop: CASSYTPGTVYGYTF. The CDR3 DNA follows: TGTGCCAGTAGCTATACCCCGGGGACAGTCTATGGCTACACCTTC.

V is TRBV7-9 and J is TRBJ2-1, with D unclear. The CDR3 covers 18 residues. V was trimmed by 5 bases and J by 0 bases, leaving 20 bases between them. The V gene's germline CDR1 is SEHNR and CDR2 FQNEAQ (reference sequence). The CDR3 is CASSPDLGRMSSYNEQFF. In DNA, the CDR3 is TGTGCCAGCAGCCCTGATCTGGGCAGGATGAGCTCCTACAATGAGCAGTTCTTC.

The DNA for the CDR3 is TGTGCCTGGAGCCAGCGGTACGAGCAGTACTTC. Protein: CAWSQRYEQYF. The chain joins TRBV30 to TRBJ2-7; a possible D gene is TRBD2 (5 bases). Trimming pared 3 bases from V and 4 bases from J, leaving 7 bases between. The CDR3 consists of 11 residues. Per germline, CDR1 GTSNPN and CDR2 SVGIG (reference sequence).

V and J are TRBV10-3 and TRBJ2-7; D may be TRBD1 (6 bases). The CDR3 is made up of 12 amino acids. Per germline, CDR1 ENHRY and CDR2 SYGVKD. The ends were cut back, 3 bases at V and 12 bases at J, with 15 bases in the middle. Here the CDR3 DNA reads TGTGCCATCAGTGAAAATGGGGACACTGGGTACTTC. Translation gives CAISENGDTGYF.

This chain uses TRBV18 with TRBJ2-7; TRBD2 agrees at 7 bases. This CDR3 region has 15 residues. J was trimmed by 0 bases and V by 3 bases; bases with no gene match: 5. Germline loops: CDR1 KGHSH, CDR2 LQKENI. CDR3 region: CASSPTSVTSYEQYF. As DNA, the CDR3 is TGTGCCAGCTCACCCACTAGCGTCACCTCCTACGAGCAGTACTTC.

The chain links TRBV6-1 to TRBJ2-3; 8 bases fit TRBD2. CDR1 MNHNS and CDR2 SASEGT come from the germline V gene. V gave up 3 bases and J gave up 8 bases; unmatched junction bases: 10. This CDR3 comprises 15 residues. CDR3 DNA: TGTGCCAGCAGTGATTCCGCGGGGGGCCTAGGTACGCAGTATTTT. Amino acids: CASSDSAGGLGTQYF.

V is TRBV28 and J is TRBJ1-1; the D gene is possibly TRBD1 (5 bases). V lost 5 bases, J lost 2 bases, and 18 bases lay in between. CDR1 MDHEN and CDR2 SYDVKM come from the germline V gene. The CDR3 covers 16 residues. CDR3 amino acids: CASSTSRAGINTEAFF. The DNA of the CDR3 is TGTGCCAGCAGTACATCCAGGGCCGGAATAAACACTGAAGCTTTCTTT. Supplemented by reference TRBV28 and TRBJ1-1, the full variable domain reads DVKVTQSSRYLVKRTGEKVFLECVQDMDHENMFWYRQDPGLGLRLIYFSYDVKMKEKGDIPEGYSVSREKKERFSLILESASTNQTSMYLCASSTSRAGINTEAFFGQGTRLTVV.

The chain recombines TRBV19 with TRBJ1-6; 8 bases map to TRBD1. The germline CDR1 and CDR2 sequences are LNHDA and SQIVND (reference sequence). This CDR3 contains 14 residues. The trim removed 6 bases at V and 9 bases at J, leaving 7 bases unmatched. The CDR3 DNA follows: TGTGCCAGTAGACCCGGACAGGGTTTTTCACCCCTCCACTTT. This translates into CASRPGQGFSPLHF.